This TCR beta chain was found in a study of cytomegalovirus exposure and HLA in healthy donors. Between the trimmed V and J ends, which lost 4 bases and 0 bases, there was a span of 14 bases. This CDR3 has 15 residues. From germline, CDR1 is SGHNT and CDR2 YYREEE (reference sequence). 13 Jbeta primers and 60 Vbeta primers were used for the PCR. Measured with immunoSEQ multiplex PCR; TCRdb has only the in-frame clones, and not every one. The table records 150,000 or so clones, approximately 80% of them present only once. The receptor was isolated from a woman aged 40 to 50 in good health and CMV-seropositive. The sequenced sample consisted of PBMCs. This rearrangement joins TRBV5-4 to TRBJ2-7; possible D gene TRBD2, 5 bases. DNA of the CDR3: TGTGCCAGCAGCCGGAGCGGCACGAGCTCCTACGAGCAGTACTTC. Residues: CASSRSGTSSYEQYF.